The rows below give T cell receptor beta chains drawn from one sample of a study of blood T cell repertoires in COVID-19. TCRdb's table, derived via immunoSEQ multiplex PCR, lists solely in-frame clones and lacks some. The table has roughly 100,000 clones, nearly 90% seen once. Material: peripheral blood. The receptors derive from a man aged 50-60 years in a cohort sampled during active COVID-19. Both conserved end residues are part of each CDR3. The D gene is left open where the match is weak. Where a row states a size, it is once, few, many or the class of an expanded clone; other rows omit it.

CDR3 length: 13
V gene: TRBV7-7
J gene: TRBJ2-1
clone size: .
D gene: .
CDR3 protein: CASSRTAYNEQFF
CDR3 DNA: TGTGCTAGCAGTCGGACAGCCTACAATGAGCAGTTCTTC

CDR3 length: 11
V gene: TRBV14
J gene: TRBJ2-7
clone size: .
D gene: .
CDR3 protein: CASSHSLEQYF
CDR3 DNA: TGTGCCAGCAGCCATTCCCTCGAGCAGTACTTC

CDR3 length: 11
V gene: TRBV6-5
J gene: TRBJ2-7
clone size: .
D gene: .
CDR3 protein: CASRRGGEQYF
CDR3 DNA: TGTGCCAGCAGAAGGGGCGGCGAGCAGTACTTC

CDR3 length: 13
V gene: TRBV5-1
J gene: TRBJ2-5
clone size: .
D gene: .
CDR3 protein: CASSPRGAETQYF
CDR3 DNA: TGCGCCAGCAGCCCCCGGGGGGCAGAGACCCAGTACTTC

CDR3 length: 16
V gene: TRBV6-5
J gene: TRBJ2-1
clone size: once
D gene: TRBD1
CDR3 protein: CASSYSSQGAHNEQFF
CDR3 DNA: TGTGCCAGCAGTTACTCGAGTCAGGGGGCGCACAATGAGCAGTTCTTC

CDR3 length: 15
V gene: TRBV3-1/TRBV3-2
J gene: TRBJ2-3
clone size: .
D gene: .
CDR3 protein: CASSQEGGSTDTQYF
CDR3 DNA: TGTGCCAGCAGCCAAGAGGGGGGAAGCACAGATACGCAGTATTTT

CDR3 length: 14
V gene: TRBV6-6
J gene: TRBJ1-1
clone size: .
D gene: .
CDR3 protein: CASKLGEGGTEAFF
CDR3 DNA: TGTGCCAGCAAGTTAGGGGAGGGGGGCACTGAAGCTTTCTTT

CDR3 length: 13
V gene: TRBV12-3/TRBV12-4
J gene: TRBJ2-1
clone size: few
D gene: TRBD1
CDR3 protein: CASSTTGFNEQFF
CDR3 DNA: TGTGCCAGCAGTACGACAGGGTTCAATGAGCAGTTCTTC

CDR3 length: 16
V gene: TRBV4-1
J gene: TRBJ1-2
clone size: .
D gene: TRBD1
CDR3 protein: CASSQEGTGASYGYTF
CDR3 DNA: TGCGCCAGCAGCCAAGAGGGGACAGGAGCCAGTTATGGCTACACCTTC

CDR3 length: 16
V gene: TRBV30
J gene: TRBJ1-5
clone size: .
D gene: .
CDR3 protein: CAWVNRQEKPNQPQHF
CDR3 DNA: TGTGCCTGGGTGAACCGACAAGAAAAACCTAATCAGCCCCAGCATTTT

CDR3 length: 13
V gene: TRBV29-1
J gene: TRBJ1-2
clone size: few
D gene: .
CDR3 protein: CSVDAQGNYGYTF
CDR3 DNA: TGCAGCGTTGATGCCCAGGGAAACTATGGCTACACCTTC

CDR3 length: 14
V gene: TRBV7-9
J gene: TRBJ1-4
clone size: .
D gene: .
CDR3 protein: CASSLRGGVEKLFF
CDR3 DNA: TGTGCCAGCAGCTTACGAGGGGGTGTTGAAAAACTGTTTTTT

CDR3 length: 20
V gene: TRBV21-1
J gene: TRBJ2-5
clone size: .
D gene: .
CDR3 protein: CASSKALWDTMTGTGETQYF
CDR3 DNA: TGTGCCAGCAGCAAAGCGCTTTGGGACACCATGACAGGGACGGGAGAGACCCAGTACTTC

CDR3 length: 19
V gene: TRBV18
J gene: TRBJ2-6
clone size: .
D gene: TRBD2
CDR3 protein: CASSQLAGGSNSGANVLTF
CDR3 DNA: TGTGCCAGCTCACAACTAGCGGGGGGCTCCAACTCTGGGGCCAACGTCCTGACTTTC

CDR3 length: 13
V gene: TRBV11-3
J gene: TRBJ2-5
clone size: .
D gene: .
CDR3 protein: CASSLQGSETQYF
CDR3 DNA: TGTGCCAGCAGCTTACAGGGCAGCGAGACCCAGTACTTC

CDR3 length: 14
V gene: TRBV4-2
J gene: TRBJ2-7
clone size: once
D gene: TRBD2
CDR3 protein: CASSQDRGGYEQYF
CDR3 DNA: TGTGCCAGCAGCCAAGATCGGGGGGGGTACGAGCAGTACTTC

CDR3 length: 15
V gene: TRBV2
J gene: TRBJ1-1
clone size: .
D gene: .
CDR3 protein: CASRIRRQENTEAFF
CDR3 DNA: TGTGCCAGCAGGATCCGGCGACAGGAAAACACTGAAGCTTTCTTT

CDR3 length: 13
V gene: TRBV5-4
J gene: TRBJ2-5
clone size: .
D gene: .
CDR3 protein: CASSLGGKGTQYF
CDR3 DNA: TGTGCCAGCAGCTTGGGAGGGAAGGGGACCCAGTACTTC

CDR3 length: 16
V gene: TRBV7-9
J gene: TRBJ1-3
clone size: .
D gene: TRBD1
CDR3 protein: CASSWGQGLSGNTIYF
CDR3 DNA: TGTGCCAGCAGCTGGGGACAGGGGCTCTCTGGAAACACCATATATTTT

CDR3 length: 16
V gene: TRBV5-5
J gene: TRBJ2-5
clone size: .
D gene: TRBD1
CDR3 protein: CASSPPPGQGGETQYF
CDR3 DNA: TGTGCCAGCAGCCCTCCTCCAGGACAGGGTGGAGAGACCCAGTACTTC

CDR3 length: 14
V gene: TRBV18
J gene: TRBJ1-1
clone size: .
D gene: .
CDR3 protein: CASSPPPLGTEAFF
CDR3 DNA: TGTGCCAGCTCACCACCGCCACTTGGCACTGAAGCTTTCTTT

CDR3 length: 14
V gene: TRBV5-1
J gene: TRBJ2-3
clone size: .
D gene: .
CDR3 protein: CASTADRMTDTQYF
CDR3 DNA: TGCGCCAGCACCGCCGACAGGATGACAGATACGCAGTATTTT

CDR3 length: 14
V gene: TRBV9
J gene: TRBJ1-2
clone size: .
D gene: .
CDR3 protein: CASSVMGGGYGYTF
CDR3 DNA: TGTGCCAGCAGCGTAATGGGCGGGGGCTATGGCTACACCTTC

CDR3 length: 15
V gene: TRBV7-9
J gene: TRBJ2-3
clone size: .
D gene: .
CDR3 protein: CASSSRTTGTDTQYF
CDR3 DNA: TGTGCCAGCAGCTCTAGGACTACCGGCACAGATACGCAGTATTTT

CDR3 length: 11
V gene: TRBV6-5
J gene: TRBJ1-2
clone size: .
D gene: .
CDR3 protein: CASSYKGERLF
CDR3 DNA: TGTGCCAGCAGTTACAAGGGAGAGAGGCTCTTC

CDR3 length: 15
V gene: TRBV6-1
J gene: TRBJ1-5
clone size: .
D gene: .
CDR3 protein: CASSEDRASNQPQHF
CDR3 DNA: TGTGCCAGCAGTGAAGACAGGGCGAGCAATCAGCCCCAGCATTTT

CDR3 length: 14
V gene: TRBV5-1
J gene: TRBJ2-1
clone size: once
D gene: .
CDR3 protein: CASSLGGSYNEQFF
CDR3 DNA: TGCGCCAGCAGCTTGGGGGGCAGCTACAATGAGCAGTTCTTC

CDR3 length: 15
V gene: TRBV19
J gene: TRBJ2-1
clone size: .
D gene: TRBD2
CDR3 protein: CASKPLAGGQDEQFF
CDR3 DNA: TGTGCCAGTAAACCACTAGCGGGGGGGCAGGATGAGCAGTTCTTC

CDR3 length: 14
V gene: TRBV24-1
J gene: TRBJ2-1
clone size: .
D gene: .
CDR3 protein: CATSDLQGHNEQFF
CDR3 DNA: TGTGCCACCAGTGATTTGCAGGGCCACAATGAGCAGTTCTTC

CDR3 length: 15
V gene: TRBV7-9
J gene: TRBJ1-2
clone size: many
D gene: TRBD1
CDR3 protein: CASSPGGGQGSSYTF
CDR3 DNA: TGTGCCAGCAGCCCCGGAGGCGGACAGGGGTCGAGCTACACCTTC

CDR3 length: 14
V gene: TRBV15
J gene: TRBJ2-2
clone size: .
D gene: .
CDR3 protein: CATSRDYGAGELFF
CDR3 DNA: TGTGCCACCAGCAGAGATTACGGTGCCGGGGAGCTGTTTTTT

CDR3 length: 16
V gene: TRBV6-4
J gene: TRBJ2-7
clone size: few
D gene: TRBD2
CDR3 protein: CASSDSSGCFEYEQYF
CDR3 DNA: TGTGCCAGCAGTGACTCTAGCGGGTGCTTTGAGTACGAGCAGTACTTC

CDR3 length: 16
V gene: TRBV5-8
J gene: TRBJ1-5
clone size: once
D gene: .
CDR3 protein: CASSLGGTRANQPQHF
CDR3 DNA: TGTGCCAGCAGCTTAGGAGGGACTCGGGCCAATCAGCCCCAGCATTTT

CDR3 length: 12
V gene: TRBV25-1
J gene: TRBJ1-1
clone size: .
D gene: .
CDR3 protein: CASSAGNTEAFF
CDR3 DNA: TGTGCCAGCAGTGCAGGGAACACTGAAGCTTTCTTT

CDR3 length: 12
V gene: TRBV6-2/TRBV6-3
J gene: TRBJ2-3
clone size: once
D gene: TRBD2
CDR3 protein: CASSSGLVTQYF
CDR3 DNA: TGTGCCAGCAGCTCCGGACTAGTTACGCAGTATTTT

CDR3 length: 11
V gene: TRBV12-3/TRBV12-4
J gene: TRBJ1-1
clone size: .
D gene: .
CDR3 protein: CASSTRLEAFF
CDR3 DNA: TGTGCCAGCAGTACCAGGCTTGAAGCTTTCTTT

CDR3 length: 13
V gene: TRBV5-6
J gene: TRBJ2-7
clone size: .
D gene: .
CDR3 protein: CASSLLQTYEQYF
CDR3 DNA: TGTGCCAGCAGCTTGCTCCAGACCTACGAGCAGTACTTC

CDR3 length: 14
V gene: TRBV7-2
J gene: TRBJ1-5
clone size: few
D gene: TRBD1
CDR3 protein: CASSQTGGNQPQHF
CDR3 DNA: TGTGCCAGCAGCCAAACAGGGGGCAATCAGCCCCAGCATTTT

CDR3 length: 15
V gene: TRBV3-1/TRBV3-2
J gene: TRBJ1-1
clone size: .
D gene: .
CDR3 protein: CASSQVLGGGTEAFF
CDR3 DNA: TGTGCCAGCAGCCAAGTGCTAGGCGGCGGCACTGAAGCTTTCTTT

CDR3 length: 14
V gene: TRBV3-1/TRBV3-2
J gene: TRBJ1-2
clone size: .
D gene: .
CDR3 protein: CASSQDAGHYGYTF
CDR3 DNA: TGTGCCAGCAGCCAAGATGCGGGGCACTATGGCTACACCTTC

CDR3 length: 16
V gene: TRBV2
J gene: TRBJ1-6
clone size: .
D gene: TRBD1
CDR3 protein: CASSPYRGLNNSPLHF
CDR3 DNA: TGTGCCAGCAGTCCTTACAGGGGACTTAATAATTCACCCCTCCACTTT

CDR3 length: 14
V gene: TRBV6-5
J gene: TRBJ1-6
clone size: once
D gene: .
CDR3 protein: CASRPRQNNSPLHF
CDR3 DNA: TGTGCCAGCAGACCTAGACAGAATAATTCACCCCTCCACTTT

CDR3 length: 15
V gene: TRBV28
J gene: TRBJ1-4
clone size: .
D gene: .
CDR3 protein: CASTDIEGFNEKLFF
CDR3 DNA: TGTGCCAGCACCGACATCGAGGGCTTTAATGAAAAACTGTTTTTT

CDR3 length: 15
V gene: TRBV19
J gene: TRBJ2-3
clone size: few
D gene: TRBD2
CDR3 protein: CASSILAGGQDTQYF
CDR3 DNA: TGTGCCAGTAGTATACTAGCGGGGGGGCAAGATACGCAGTATTTT

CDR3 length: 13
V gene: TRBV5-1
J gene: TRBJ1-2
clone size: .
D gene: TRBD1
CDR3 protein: CASSSTGNYGYTF
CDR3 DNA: TGCGCCAGCAGCTCGACAGGGAACTATGGCTACACCTTC

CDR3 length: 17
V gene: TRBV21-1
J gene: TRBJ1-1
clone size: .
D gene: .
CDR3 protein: CASSSQGLQVANTEAFF
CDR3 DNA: TGTGCCAGCAGCAGCCAGGGGCTCCAGGTCGCGAACACTGAAGCTTTCTTT